This T cell receptor beta chain was profiled in a study of T cell repertoires in cytomegalovirus infection (dated by TCRdb to the late 2010s). About the full investigation: Peptide stimulations targeted recently identified HLA-C-restricted CMV epitopes, whose presentation resists viral immunomodulation, together with well-studied HLA-B-restricted epitopes. Donor HLA type was relevant to the analysis, because carriage of CMV infection together with the matching HLA type was indicated by public TCR beta signatures.

The reads were generated on an Illumina HiSeq 1500. Starting from the raw public reads, TCRdb applied fastp trimming at Q25, assembled clones with MiXCR and retained in-frame beta chains. CDR3 protein duplicates are merged, each entry listing the most common genes and DNA. A total of a few hundred thousand distinct CDR3 sequences appear in this sample, 30% to 35% of them only once. Roughly 17% of the sample is held by the ten biggest clonotypes. This specimen's treatment or condition label, per the study, means: in vitro stimulation with specific CMV peptide epitopes to enrich CMV-specific T cells. This clonotype was counted at least ten times. The clone's antigen remains unknown. No much larger clone exists at a distance of one base, and base qualities are not known. Inclusive of the bounding cysteine and phenylalanine, the CDR3 is 14 residues long. Left in the record is the CDR3 DNA by itself, 42 bases read in frame from the first base. From V the trimming removes 4 bases and from J it removes 6 bases, while the gene matches leave 11 bases of the junction unaccounted for. The CDR1 and CDR2 encoded by the germline V gene (reference sequence) are DFQATT and SNEGSKA.

Overall study results and their limits: Cumulative frequency of public TCR beta family members discriminated carriers of CMV infection plus the relevant HLA type in this cohort and an independent approximately 350-donor cohort. The ex vivo response was dominated by HLA-C-restricted CMV-specific TCR beta clonotypes, which also provided the single most frequent clonotype in two of eight donors.

The chain is made from TRBV20-1 and TRBJ1-1, and 7 junction bases match TRBD1. Sequenced here: cultured PBMCs, sampled from culture after CMV antigen stimulation. The sequence came from a human donor in good health (CMV status not recorded). Some clones in this sample may be carry-over from other donors' samples. The base sequence is TGCAGTGCTAAGACCGGGACAGAGCCAGCTGAAGCTTTCTTT. This yields the protein CSAKTGTEPAEAFF.